These 12 T cell receptor beta chains share one sample of origin, sequenced in a study of blood T cell repertoires in COVID-19. Clones were sequenced by immunoSEQ multiplex PCR, and TCRdb holds only the in-frame ones, with some missing. The data show around 100,000 clones, around 90% seen once. Sequencing input: peripheral blood. These TCRs come from a woman in her sixties or seventies with acute or convalescent COVID-19.

This chain uses TRBV5-4 with TRBJ1-1; maybe TRBD1 (6 bases). The germline CDR1 and CDR2 sequences are SGHNT and YYREEE (reference sequence). The V and J ends lost 4 bases and 5 bases respectively, with 12 bases between them. This CDR3 has 13 amino acids. The CDR3: CASSESRGTEAFF. CDR3 nucleotide sequence: TGTGCCAGCAGCGAGAGCAGGGGAACTGAAGCTTTCTTT.

As for this clone: The same CDR3 arises from other DNA sequences in this sample as well. The chain links TRBV5-4 to TRBJ2-2; D is perhaps TRBD1 (6 bases). Germline loops: CDR1 SGHNT, CDR2 YYREEE (reference sequence). The CDR3 spans 15 residues. Trimming took 4 bases from V and 0 from J, leaving 10 bases between them. CDR3 nucleotides: TGTGCCAGCAGCCTCGGGACACCGAACACCGGGGAGCTGTTTTTT. Encoded protein: CASSLGTPNTGELFF.

The genes are TRBV9 and TRBJ1-2, with 10 nucleotides matching TRBD1. CDR1 SGDLS and CDR2 YYNGEE come from the germline V gene. The V and J ends lost 3 bases and 6 bases, in that order; junction bases with no gene match: 8. The CDR3 is 15 amino acids. CDR3 in DNA: TGTGCCAGCAGCGGGCCGACAGGGGGCTTTAATGGCTACACCTTC. Its translation is CASSGPTGGFNGYTF.

The rearrangement joins TRBV25-1 to TRBJ1-1; the D is unclear. CDR3 length equals 13 residues. Germline CDR1 reads MGHDK; CDR2 reads SYGVNS. Trimming stripped 1 base from V and 1 base from J, with 4 bases between. CDR3 in amino acids: CASSESGNTEAFF. The CDR3 nucleotides are TGTGCCAGCAGTGAATCCGGGAACACTGAAGCTTTCTTT.

V and J are TRBV7-2 and TRBJ2-1; no reliable D call. This CDR3 has 14 residues. The V and J ends lost 1 base and 1 base respectively, with 5 bases between them. Germline V gene sequence: CDR1 SGHTA, CDR2 FQGNSA. This chain's CDR3 is CASSLGGSYNEQFF. The CDR3 bases are TGTGCCAGCAGCTTAGGAGGTTCCTACAATGAGCAGTTCTTC.

The V and J genes are TRBV5-6 and TRBJ1-2; no clear D. V shed 2 bases and J shed 1 base, with 9 bases lying between them. Germline V gene lookup returns CDR1 SGHDT and CDR2 YYEEEE. The CDR3 totals 14 residues. The CDR3 DNA reads as TGTGCCAGCAGCTTCGCGGGGAATAACTATGGCTACACCTTC. Its translation: CASSFAGNNYGYTF.

In its sample, this clone was seen a few times. This rearrangement joins TRBV2 to TRBJ1-2; D is ambiguous. This CDR3 comprises 13 residues. V was shortened by 3 bases and J by 4 bases, with 9 bases between the two germline ends. Germline CDR1 is SNHLY and CDR2 is FYNNEI. CDR3 DNA: TGTGCCAGCAGTGACCAGAATCTCTATGGCTACACCTTC. It yields the protein CASSDQNLYGYTF. The whole variable domain, remainder taken from reference TRBV2 and TRBJ1-2, is EPEVTQTPSHQVTQMGQEVILRCVPISNHLYFYWYRQILGQKVEFLVSFYNNEISEKSEIFDDQFSVERPDGSNFTLKIRSTKLEDSAMYFCASSDQNLYGYTFGSGTRLTVV.

V is TRBV2 and J is TRBJ2-7; possible D gene TRBD2, 6 bases. Per germline, CDR1 SNHLY and CDR2 FYNNEI. Trimming pared 11 bases from V and 1 base from J, leaving 9 bases between. This CDR3 comprises 11 residues. The CDR3, as DNA: TGTGCCGGAGGGGAGTCCTACGAGCAGTACTTC. This sequence encodes CAGGESYEQYF. Combining the CDR3 with reference TRBV2 and TRBJ2-7 gives the whole variable domain EPEVTQTPSHQVTQMGQEVILRCVPISNHLYFYWYRQILGQKVEFLVSFYNNEISEKSEIFDDQFSVERPDGSNFTLKIRSTKLEDSAMYFCAGGESYEQYFGPGTRLTVT.

This rearrangement joins TRBV19 to TRBJ1-1, with D tentatively TRBD1 (6 bases). Per germline, CDR1 LNHDA and CDR2 SQIVND (reference sequence). CDR3 length: 14 amino acids. Trimming removed 3 bases from V and 7 bases from J, with 15 bases in between. CDR3 nucleotide sequence: TGTGCCAGTAGTATGGGTAGGACAGTAGATGAAGCTTTCTTT. Translation: CASSMGRTVDEAFF.

The chain has TRBV3-1 (or the pseudogene TRBV3-2) and TRBJ1-1, with D possibly being TRBD1 (5 bases). The V end lost 3 bases, the J end lost 1 base, and 9 bases lay between the germline ends. This CDR3 region has 14 residues. Germline V lookup: CDR1 LGHDT, CDR2 YNNKEL (reference sequence). CDR3 region: CASSHNQGNTEAFF. CDR3 in DNA: TGTGCCAGCAGCCACAACCAGGGGAACACTGAAGCTTTCTTT.

This chain connects TRBV5-1 to TRBJ1-2, with TRBD1 matching over 8 bases. The germline gives CDR1 SGHRS, CDR2 YFSETQ. This CDR3 region has 13 residues. V shed 4 bases, J shed 8 bases, and the junction held 7 bases outside the gene matches. The CDR3 DNA follows: TGCGCCAGCAGCCTCCAGGGGGCAGAAGGCTACACCTTC. It translates to CASSLQGAEGYTF.

The genes are TRBV27 and TRBJ2-5, with 12 positions matching TRBD2. V was clipped by 6 bases and J by 5 bases; unmatched bases: 7. The CDR3 is made up of 15 amino acids. CDR1 and CDR2 from the germline V gene are MNHEY and SMNVEV (reference sequence). CDR3: CASSFGLAGWETQYF. The CDR3 DNA sequence: TGTGCCAGCAGCTTCGGACTAGCGGGATGGGAGACCCAGTACTTC.